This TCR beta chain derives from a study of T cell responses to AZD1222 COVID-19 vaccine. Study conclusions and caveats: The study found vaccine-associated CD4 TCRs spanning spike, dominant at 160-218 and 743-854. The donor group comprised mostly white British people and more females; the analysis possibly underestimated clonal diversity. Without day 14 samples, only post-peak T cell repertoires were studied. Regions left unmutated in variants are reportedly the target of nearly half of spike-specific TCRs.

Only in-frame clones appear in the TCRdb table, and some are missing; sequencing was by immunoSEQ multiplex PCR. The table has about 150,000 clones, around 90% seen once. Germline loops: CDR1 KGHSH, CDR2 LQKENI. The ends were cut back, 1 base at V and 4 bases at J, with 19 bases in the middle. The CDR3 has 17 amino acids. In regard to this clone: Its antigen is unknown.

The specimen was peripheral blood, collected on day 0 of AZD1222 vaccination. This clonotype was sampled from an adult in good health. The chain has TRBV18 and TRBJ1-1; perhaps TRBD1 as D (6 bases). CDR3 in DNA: TGTGCCAGCTCACCACGGAGACAGGTGGCCCAAGTCACTGAAGCTTTCTTT. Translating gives CASSPRRQVAQVTEAFF.